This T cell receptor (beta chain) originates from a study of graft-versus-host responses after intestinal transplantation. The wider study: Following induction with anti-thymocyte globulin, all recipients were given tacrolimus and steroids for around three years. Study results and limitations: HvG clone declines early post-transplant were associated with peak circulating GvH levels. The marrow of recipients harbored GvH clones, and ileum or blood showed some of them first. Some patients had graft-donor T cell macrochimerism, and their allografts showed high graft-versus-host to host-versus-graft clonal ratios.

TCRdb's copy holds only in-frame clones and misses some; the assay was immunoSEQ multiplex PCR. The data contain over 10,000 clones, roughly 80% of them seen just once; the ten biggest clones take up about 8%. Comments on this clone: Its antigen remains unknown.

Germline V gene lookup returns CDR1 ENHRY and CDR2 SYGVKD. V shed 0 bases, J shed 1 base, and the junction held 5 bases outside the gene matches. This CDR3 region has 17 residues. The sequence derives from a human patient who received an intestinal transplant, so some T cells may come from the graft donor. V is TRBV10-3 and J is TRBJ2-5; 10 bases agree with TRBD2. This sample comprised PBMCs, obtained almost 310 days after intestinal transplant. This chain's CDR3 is CAISESSTSGAQETQYF. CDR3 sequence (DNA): TGTGCCATCAGTGAGTCATCCACTAGCGGGGCCCAAGAGACCCAGTACTTC.